One and the same sample provided the 18 T cell receptor beta chains below, sequenced in a study of blood T cell repertoires in COVID-19. The table came from immunoSEQ multiplex PCR; TCRdb's copy has only in-frame clones and leaves some out. The repertoire holds approximately 150,000 clones, with roughly 89% as singletons. Sequenced sample: peripheral blood. The receptors shown here come from a human donor in a cohort sampled during active COVID-19.

The chain is built from TRBV6-1 and TRBJ2-7; TRBD2 matches 12 bases. The length of the CDR3 is 16 residues. Germline V CDR1 and CDR2: MNHNS, SASEGT. V lost 4 bases to trimming and J lost 3 bases; unmatched junction nucleotides: 7. CDR3 in amino acids: CASSADGLAGFYEQYF. The CDR3 DNA reads as TGTGCCAGCAGTGCCGACGGACTAGCGGGATTCTACGAGCAGTACTTC.

V is TRBV29-1 and J is TRBJ2-7; 7 bases are a match to TRBD1. CDR1 is SQVTM and CDR2 is ANQGSEA in the germline V gene. The CDR3 is made up of 12 amino acids. With V trimmed by 2 bases and J by 7 bases, 5 bases remained unmatched. In DNA form, the CDR3 reads TGCAGCGTTGAAACAGGGGTAGAAGAGCAGTACTTC. Translated: CSVETGVEEQYF.

The chain joins TRBV24-1 to TRBJ2-5, with TRBD1 matching 8 bases. Germline loops: CDR1 KGHDR, CDR2 SFDVKD. V lost 4 bases, J lost 4 bases, and 10 bases stayed unmatched. This CDR3 spans 16 amino acids. The CDR3 DNA is TGTGCCACCAGTGAATACGGGACAGGCCCCTTAGAGACCCAGTACTTC. Protein sequence: CATSEYGTGPLETQYF.

The V gene is TRBV18, the J gene TRBJ1-5; 9 nucleotides agree with TRBD1. Trimming cost V 6 bases and J 5 bases; bases outside gene matches: 11. CDR1 KGHSH and CDR2 LQKENI come from the germline V gene. This CDR3 has 16 residues. For the CDR3, the DNA is TGTGCCAGCTCTCGTAAGACGGGACAGGGTGATCAGCCCCAGCATTTT. Amino acid sequence: CASSRKTGQGDQPQHF.

The rearrangement uses TRBV30 and TRBJ1-2, with D perhaps matching TRBD1 (5 bases). This CDR3 region has 15 residues. V lost 0 bases to trimming and J lost 4 bases, with 15 bases between them. CDR1 GTSNPN and CDR2 SVGIG come from the germline V gene (reference sequence). The CDR3 nucleotides are TGTGCCTGGAGTGTACGGGCAACAGGTATCTATGGCTACACCTTC. Residues: CAWSVRATGIYGYTF.

This chain uses TRBV2 with TRBJ1-5; TRBD1 agrees at 7 bases. The CDR3 consists of 14 residues. Germline V lookup: CDR1 SNHLY, CDR2 FYNNEI. After removal of 7 bases from V and 6 bases from J, the junction contained 9 bases not matched to a gene. The DNA for the CDR3 is TGTGCCAGCATAATTGACAGGGACAGTCAGCCCCAGCATTTT. It encodes CASIIDRDSQPQHF.

The chain uses TRBV7-9 and TRBJ1-3, with D uncertain. This CDR3 spans 14 amino acids. The germline V gene encodes CDR1 SEHNR and CDR2 FQNEAQ (reference sequence). The V end was cut by 7 bases, the J end by 4 bases, with 14 bases between. The CDR3 spells CASTTAEAGNTIYF. CDR3 DNA: TGTGCCAGCACCACGGCCGAGGCGGGAAACACCATATATTTT.

V gene TRBV19 combines with J gene TRBJ2-7; D possibly corresponds to TRBD1 (6 bases). The V and J ends lost 8 bases and 0 bases respectively, with 11 bases between them. Germline CDR1 and CDR2: LNHDA and SQIVND (reference sequence). The CDR3 sequence is 13 residues long. The CDR3 loop reads CASSRQDSYEQYF. The DNA of the CDR3 is TGTGCCAGTTCCCGACAGGACTCCTACGAGCAGTACTTC.

J is TRBJ2-7 and V is TRBV6-5, with 9 nucleotides matching TRBD2. Germline V gene sequence: CDR1 MNHEY, CDR2 SVGAGI. J lost 8 bases, V lost 6 bases, and 14 bases had no gene match. The CDR3 has 15 residues. The CDR3 coding sequence is TGTGCCAGCAGGGTCGGTAATGCGGGAGGGGGAAAGCAGTACTTC. Residues: CASRVGNAGGGKQYF.

This sequence joins TRBV27 and TRBJ2-7; 7 bases match TRBD1. Trimming cost V 4 bases and J 9 bases; bases outside gene matches: 12. The CDR3 is 14 residues long. Per germline, CDR1 MNHEY and CDR2 SMNVEV (reference sequence). For the CDR3, the DNA is TGTGCCAGCAGTTCGAGGGCAGGGGGTGTTGGGCAGTACTTC. Its translation: CASSSRAGGVGQYF.

The chain joins TRBV9 to TRBJ2-5; 9 nucleotides align to TRBD2. V dropped 0 bases and J dropped 4; count of bases not matched to a gene: 4. CDR3 length: 15 amino acids. Germline values: CDR1 SGDLS, CDR2 YYNGEE. CDR3 amino acids: CASSVVAGGVETQYF. The CDR3 DNA is TGTGCCAGCAGCGTAGTGGCGGGAGGGGTAGAGACCCAGTACTTC.

The chain combines TRBV4-3 with TRBJ1-1; maybe TRBD1 (5 bases). Germline CDR1 and CDR2: LGHNA and YSLEER. This CDR3 is built from 15 residues. Trimming cost V 0 bases and J 4 bases, with 12 bases left between them. The CDR3, as DNA: TGCGCCAGCAGCCAAGAAGTCGGCAGGGCCACTGAAGCTTTCTTT. Translated: CASSQEVGRATEAFF.

A single count supports this clone. The chain couples TRBV24-1 to TRBJ1-5; TRBD1 aligns across 11 bases. Germline loops: CDR1 KGHDR, CDR2 SFDVKD. The CDR3 length is 17 residues. The V segment lost 5 bases and the J segment 6 bases; nucleotides outside the gene matches: 11. The CDR3 DNA reads as TGTGCCACCAGTGTTACTGGACAGGGGGCGCGGGGTCAGCCCCAGCATTTT. This gives the protein CATSVTGQGARGQPQHF.

V usage is TRBV29-1 and J usage is TRBJ2-1; possibly TRBD2 for D (6 bases). Germline lookup yields CDR1 SQVTM and CDR2 ANQGSEA. V was trimmed by 0 bases and J by 0 bases, leaving 12 bases between them. The CDR3 extends over 16 amino acids. CDR3 DNA: TGCAGCGTTGAAGATGAAGAGACTAGCTCCTACAATGAGCAGTTCTTC. Translation: CSVEDEETSSYNEQFF.

This clone has just a few counts. The chain employs TRBV7-6 and TRBJ2-7, with TRBD1 identical over 8 bases. The CDR3 consists of 15 residues. Germline CDR1 and CDR2: SGHVS and FNYEAQ. Trimming at V came to 5 bases and at J to 7 bases, leaving 13 bases not matched to a gene. As DNA, the CDR3 is TGTGCCAGCAGCCGTGAGACAGGGGCTGGTTTTGAGCAGTACTTC. Encoded protein: CASSRETGAGFEQYF.

The J gene is TRBJ2-1, the V gene TRBV5-1, with TRBD2 matching over 14 bases. Germline V lookup: CDR1 SGHRS, CDR2 YFSETQ. The CDR3 is made up of 17 amino acids. The trim removed 1 base at V and 7 bases at J, leaving 7 bases unmatched. CDR3: CASSLTKTSGRVNEQFF. CDR3 bases: TGCGCCAGCAGCTTGACCAAGACTAGCGGGAGGGTAAATGAGCAGTTCTTC.

The chain combines TRBV9 with TRBJ2-7; D is possibly TRBD2 (7 bases). Trimming took off 7 bases at V and 5 bases at J, with 22 bases between the two ends. Per germline, CDR1 SGDLS and CDR2 YYNGEE. CDR3 length equals 15 residues. CDR3 coding DNA: TGTGCCAGCGCCCCTCCACAGGGAGGGGCCCACGAGCAGTACTTC. This sequence encodes CASAPPQGGAHEQYF.

The chain uses TRBV28 and TRBJ2-7; weak D call: TRBD1 (7 bases). CDR1 and CDR2 from the germline V gene are MDHEN and SYDVKM. CDR3 length: 15 residues. Trimming cost V 8 bases and J 2 bases, with 19 bases left between them. CDR3 protein: CASLEGRQGPYEQYF. For the CDR3, the DNA is TGTGCCAGCCTGGAGGGGAGACAGGGACCCTACGAGCAGTACTTC. Combining the CDR3 with reference TRBV28 and TRBJ2-7 gives the whole variable domain DVKVTQSSRYLVKRTGEKVFLECVQDMDHENMFWYRQDPGLGLRLIYFSYDVKMKEKGDIPEGYSVSREKKERFSLILESASTNQTSMYLCASLEGRQGPYEQYFGPGTRLTVT.